The 3 T cell receptor beta chains reported below all come from one sample, sequenced in a study of human T cells and chemical hapten exposure. Documented time point: pre-sensitization, week 0. Stated treatment: therapeutic diphenylcyclopropenone sensitization with weekly scalp DPC. TCRdb called the RACE reads again in MiXCR, with one record for every CDR3 protein. This repertoire shows over 300,000 distinct CDR3 sequences, roughly 5.3% found once; its top ten account for 2.5% to 3%. The sequencing used whole blood, collected in connection with sensitization to the hapten diphenylcyclopropenone (DPC). These TCRs come from a woman in her forties or fifties with alopecia areata. Some clones in this sample may be carry-over from other donors' samples.

This clonotype was observed at least ten times. This rearrangement joins TRBV21-1 to TRBJ1-5; the table's D call, TRBD1, has no DNA check behind it. TRBV21-1 is classified as a pseudogene. The CDR3 runs to 19 residues. CDR3 protein: CASRYSVKTGPRGDQPQHF. The CDR3 DNA follows: TGTGCCAGCAGGTATAGCGTCAAAACAGGGCCAAGGGGCGATCAGCCCCAGCATTTT.

This clonotype was seen a handful of times. The chain's CDR3 is CASSLAGQGVNTEAFF. Here the CDR3 DNA reads TGTGCCAGCAGCTTAGCAGGACAGGGGGTGAACACTGAAGCTTTCTTT. This chain uses TRBV7-2 with TRBJ1-1; 10 nucleotides align to TRBD1. Germline CDR1 is SGHTA and CDR2 is FQGNSA. The length of the CDR3 is 16 residues. The ends lost 0 bases at V and 0 bases at J; junction bases unmatched: 1. Complete variable domain (other parts from reference TRBV7-2 and TRBJ1-1): GAGVSQSPSNKVTEKGKDVELRCDPISGHTALYWYRQSLGQGLEFLIYFQGNSAPDKSGLPSDRFSAERTGGSVSTLTIQRTQQEDSAVYLCASSLAGQGVNTEAFFGQGTRLTVV.

This clonotype was recorded at least ten times. The V call is TRBV6-5, the J call TRBJ2-3, with D perhaps TRBD2 (5 bases). The V gene's germline CDR1 is MNHEY and CDR2 SVGAGI. The CDR3 sequence is 16 residues long. V was shortened by 5 bases and J by 0 bases, with 15 bases between the two germline ends. The CDR3, as DNA: TGTGCCAGCAGTCTGTACGCGGGCTCTAGCACAGATACGCAGTATTTT. It encodes CASSLYAGSSTDTQYF.